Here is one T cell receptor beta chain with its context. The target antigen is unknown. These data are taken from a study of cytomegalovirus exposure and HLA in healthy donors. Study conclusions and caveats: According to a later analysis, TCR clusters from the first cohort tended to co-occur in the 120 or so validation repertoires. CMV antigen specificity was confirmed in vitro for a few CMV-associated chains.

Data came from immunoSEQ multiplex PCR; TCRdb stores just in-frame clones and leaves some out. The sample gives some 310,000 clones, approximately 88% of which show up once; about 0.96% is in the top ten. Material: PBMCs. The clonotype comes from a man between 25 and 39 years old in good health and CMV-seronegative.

CDR3 nucleotides: TGTGCCATCAGTGAGTCGGACAGGGGGACCCCCAATGAGCAGTTCTTC. This encodes CAISESDRGTPNEQFF. This chain uses TRBV10-3 with TRBJ2-1; TRBD1 matches at 10 bases. This CDR3 has 16 residues. Trimming cost V 0 bases and J 6 bases; bases outside gene matches: 5. The V gene's germline CDR1 is ENHRY and CDR2 SYGVKD.